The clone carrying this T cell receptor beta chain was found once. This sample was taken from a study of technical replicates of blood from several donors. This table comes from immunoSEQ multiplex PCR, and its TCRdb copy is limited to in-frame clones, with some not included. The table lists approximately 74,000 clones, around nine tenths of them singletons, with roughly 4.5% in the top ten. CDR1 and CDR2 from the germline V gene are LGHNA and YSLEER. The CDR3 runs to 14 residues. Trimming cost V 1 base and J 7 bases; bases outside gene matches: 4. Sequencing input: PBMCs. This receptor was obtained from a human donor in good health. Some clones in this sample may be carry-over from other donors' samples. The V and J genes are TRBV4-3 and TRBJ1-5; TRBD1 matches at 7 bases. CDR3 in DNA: TGCGCCAGCAGCCAAGGACAGGGTGGGCAGCCCCAGCATTTT. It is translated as CASSQGQGGQPQHF.